This T cell receptor (beta chain) emerged from a study of metastatic and nonmetastatic thyroid tumors. All patients were untreated before thyroid surgery. This clone was observed many times. Other DNA sequences from this sample encode an identical CDR3 as well. TCRdb used MiXCR to call clones anew from the PCR reads. The data contain 84,000 or so clones, 8.6% of them singletons. Trimming took 3 bases from V and 6 from J, leaving 14 bases between them. Germline CDR1 reads MDHEN; CDR2 reads SYDVKM. CDR3 length: 15 amino acids. V and J are TRBV28 and TRBJ2-2; D gene uncertain. Input material: blood. The receptor comes from a female donor with papillary thyroid cancer or a benign thyroid nodule (not recorded which). Some clones in this sample may be carry-over from other donors' samples. CDR3 amino acids: CASSFPRTRPGELFF. The CDR3 DNA reads as TGTGCCAGCAGTTTCCCGAGGACCCGACCCGGGGAGCTGTTTTTT.